The source of this T cell receptor beta chain is a study of CD8+CD57+ T cells in acquired aplastic anemia. Study overall: Quantities of DNA derived from sorted CD4+ and CD8+ cells averaged around 3.2 ug.

The TCR beta profiling, which covered VDJ combination and CDR3 sequence, was carried out using genomic DNA as the template. TCRdb called the reads again in MiXCR, with one record for every CDR3 protein. The sample has about 160,000 distinct CDR3 sequences, 40% to 50% seen once. All patients picked for sequencing had shown, by flow cytometry, an expansion of CD8+CD57+ cells. All patients had severe acquired aplastic anemia. Patient blood was sampled before any therapy had been received. The V gene lost 6 bases and the J gene lost 0 bases, with 14 bases spanning the gap. Per the germline V gene, CDR1 is SEHNR and CDR2 is FQNEAQ (reference sequence). This CDR3 region has 15 residues.

The source material was sorted CD4+, CD8+, or CD8+CD57+ T cells (not recorded which) from PBMCs. The sequence derives from a human donor with aplastic anemia. The chain uses TRBV7-9 and TRBJ1-1, with TRBD1 as a possible D gene (5 bases). The CDR3 DNA sequence: TGTGCCAGCAGTCCGGCAGGACATATGAACACTGAAGCTTTCTTT. This encodes CASSPAGHMNTEAFF.